One sample yielded the 23 T cell receptor beta chains listed below, sequenced in a study of T-cell reconstitution after alpha-beta-depleted transplantation in children. During its preparation, the TCRbeta library received unique molecular identifiers. TCRdb called the PCR reads again in MiXCR, with one record for every CDR3 protein. Of 100,000 to 120,000 distinct CDR3 sequences listed, almost 6.5% are singletons. Here the sequenced sample was PBMCs, mostly from graft donor cells, taken 360 days after TCRalphabeta/CD19-depleted stem cell transplant. The origin of the receptors is a male patient aged 2-15 years who had a stem cell transplant for acute lymphoblastic leukemia, so the T cells may come from the graft donor.

This clonotype was recorded at least ten times. The J gene is TRBJ2-7, the V gene TRBV19, with D perhaps being TRBD1 or TRBD2 (5 bases each). Looked up from germline, CDR1 is LNHDA and CDR2 is SQIVND (reference sequence). CDR3 length equals 14 residues. V gave up 3 bases and J gave up 1 base, with 10 bases separating them. CDR3 residues: CASSITGASYEQYF. The CDR3 DNA reads as TGTGCCAGTAGTATTACCGGGGCTTCCTACGAGCAGTACTTC.

This clonotype has ten or more counts. The chain combines TRBV5-6 with TRBJ2-1; 14 nucleotides agree with TRBD2. CDR3 size: 16 residues. J gave up 5 bases and V 0 bases, and 1 base lay outside the gene matches. Germline lookup yields CDR1 SGHDT and CDR2 YYEEEE. CDR3 DNA sequence: TGTGCCAGCAGCTTGGGACTAGCGGGAGGGCACAATGAGCAGTTCTTC. Translation gives CASSLGLAGGHNEQFF.

This clonotype was detected many times. The chain couples TRBV29-1 to TRBJ2-7; 10 bases fit TRBD2. This CDR3 contains 15 residues. V lost 4 bases, J lost 3 bases, and 9 bases stayed unmatched. Germline loops: CDR1 SQVTM, CDR2 ANQGSEA. CDR3 in amino acids: CSVGGGGLAVYEQYF. In DNA, the CDR3 is TGCAGCGTTGGGGGAGGCGGACTAGCGGTCTACGAGCAGTACTTC.

Only a few counts were recorded for this clonotype. The V call is TRBV5-1, the J call TRBJ1-2; the D gene is possibly TRBD1 (5 bases). Germline V gene sequence: CDR1 SGHRS, CDR2 YFSETQ. With 7 bases removed from V and 6 bases from J, the gap between germline ends came to 16 bases. The length of the CDR3 is 13 residues. The CDR3 loop is CASSRGGLDGYTF. As DNA, the CDR3 is TGCGCCAGCTCAAGGGGTGGCCTTGATGGCTACACCTTC.

This clonotype was seen a few times. This chain joins TRBV6-5 and TRBJ1-5, with D perhaps TRBD1 (5 bases). Deletions cut 4 bases from V and 4 bases from J, with 11 bases between. CDR1 and CDR2 (germline): MNHEY, SVGAGI. The CDR3 length is 14 residues. CDR3 sequence (DNA): TGTGCCAGCAGTTCGGGACTGATAAATCAGCCCCAGCATTTT. Translated, it gives CASSSGLINQPQHF.

The chain couples TRBV29-1 to TRBJ2-6; D not resolved. The V gene's germline CDR1 is SQVTM and CDR2 ANQGSEA. V dropped 0 bases and J dropped 1 base, with 13 bases sitting between them. CDR3 length: 17 residues. This CDR3 is CSVEDRAVGSGANVLTF. The CDR3, as DNA: TGCAGCGTTGAAGATAGGGCCGTTGGATCTGGGGCCAACGTCCTGACTTTC.

This clonotype showed up just a few times. The chain joins TRBV12-3 or TRBV12-4 to TRBJ1-6; 7 nucleotides line up with TRBD1. Trimming at V came to 2 bases and at J to 3 bases, leaving 7 bases not matched to a gene. The CDR3 extends over 17 amino acids. CDR3 nucleotide sequence: TGTGCCAGCAGTTTAAATGGTCGGGACAGCTATAATTCACCCCTCCACTTT. This codes for CASSLNGRDSYNSPLHF.

Ten or more counts support this clonotype. The chain uses TRBV2 and TRBJ2-2; maybe TRBD1 (6 bases). Trimming removed 10 bases from V and 3 bases from J, with 12 bases in between. CDR3 length: 13 amino acids. Germline V lookup: CDR1 SNHLY, CDR2 FYNNEI. The CDR3 region is CATSGTYTGELFF. CDR3 nucleotides: TGTGCCACCTCCGGGACATACACCGGGGAGCTGTTTTTT.

This clonotype was counted between two and nine times. V usage is TRBV5-1 and J usage is TRBJ2-7; weak D call: TRBD2 (6 bases). V dropped 6 bases and J dropped 5 bases, with 12 bases sitting between them. Germline V lookup: CDR1 SGHRS, CDR2 YFSETQ. The CDR3 length is 12 residues. CDR3 coding DNA: TGCGCCAGCATCGGACTAAGTGACGAGCAGTACTTC. Translated: CASIGLSDEQYF.

CDR3 DNA sequence: TGTGCCAGCAGCCCCATGGGCAGGACCGCCTACGAGCAGTACTTC. Translated: CASSPMGRTAYEQYF. V is TRBV7-6 and J is TRBJ2-7, with unresolved D. The length of the CDR3 is 15 residues. V lost 5 bases and J lost 2, with 16 bases in between. Germline V lookup: CDR1 SGHVS, CDR2 FNYEAQ.

This clonotype was counted ten times or more. J is TRBJ1-1 and V is TRBV29-1; D unclear. Germline values: CDR1 SQVTM, CDR2 ANQGSEA. V lost 2 bases and J lost 1, with 11 bases in between. The CDR3 is 14 amino acids. CDR3 in amino acids: CSVERAIQNTEAFF. The CDR3 nucleotides read TGCAGCGTTGAAAGGGCGATTCAGAACACTGAAGCTTTCTTT.

The chain couples TRBV6-2 or TRBV6-3 to TRBJ2-7; D is tentatively TRBD1 or TRBD2 (5 bases each). CDR3 length: 14 residues. V shed 5 bases and J shed 2 bases, with 13 bases lying between them. Per the germline V gene, CDR1 is MNHEY and CDR2 is SVGEGT. The CDR3 region is CASSTWDGTYEQYF. For the CDR3, the DNA is TGTGCCAGCAGTACTTGGGACGGTACCTACGAGCAGTACTTC.

The chain is built from TRBV27 and TRBJ1-2; D perhaps matches TRBD1 (5 bases). The length of the CDR3 is 14 residues. Germline lookup yields CDR1 MNHEY and CDR2 SMNVEV (reference sequence). V lost 0 bases and J lost 3, with 8 bases in between. CDR3 DNA sequence: TGTGCCAGCAGTTTATCCGGGGGACACTATGGCTACACCTTC. This sequence encodes CASSLSGGHYGYTF.

The chain uses TRBV7-9 and TRBJ2-5, with D possibly TRBD2 on 5 matching bases. The CDR3 length is 16 residues. Germline V CDR1 and CDR2: SEHNR, FQNEAQ (reference sequence). The ends were cut back, 7 bases at V and 0 bases at J, with 18 bases in the middle. The CDR3 sequence: CASTPSGNSHQETQYF. The CDR3 DNA reads TGTGCCAGCACCCCCTCCGGGAACTCTCACCAAGAGACCCAGTACTTC.

This clonotype showed up just a few times. The V and J genes are TRBV4-1 and TRBJ2-3; 8 bases fit TRBD1. The CDR3 contains 14 residues. The V and J ends lost 2 bases and 6 bases, in that order; junction bases with no gene match: 4. Germline V CDR1 and CDR2: MGHRA, YSYEKL. CDR3 sequence (DNA): TGCGCCAGCAGCCAAAGGACAGGGAAGGATACGCAGTATTTT. It specifies CASSQRTGKDTQYF.

Ten or more counts support this clonotype. The chain joins TRBV20-1 to TRBJ2-5; 9 bases are shared with TRBD2. Germline-derived CDR1 and CDR2 are DFQATT and SNEGSKA (reference sequence). J lost 4 bases, V lost 2 bases, and 2 bases had no gene match. CDR3 length: 13 amino acids. CDR3 loop: CSARLAGPETQYF. In DNA form, the CDR3 reads TGCAGTGCTAGACTAGCGGGGCCAGAGACCCAGTACTTC.

This clonotype has at least ten counts. The rearrangement links TRBV7-2 to TRBJ2-1, with D uncertain. V dropped 2 bases and J dropped 0 bases, with 8 bases sitting between them. The CDR3 is 15 residues long. The germline gives CDR1 SGHTA, CDR2 FQGNSA. CDR3 region: CASSLFEHSYNEQFF. In DNA form, the CDR3 reads TGTGCCAGCAGCTTATTTGAGCACTCCTACAATGAGCAGTTCTTC.

The rearrangement uses TRBV10-3 and TRBJ1-2; D might be TRBD1 (5 bases). The germline V gene encodes CDR1 ENHRY and CDR2 SYGVKD. Trimming took off 5 bases at V and 8 bases at J, with 9 bases between the two ends. The CDR3 covers 11 residues. Written as DNA, the CDR3 is TGTGCCATCAGTCAAGGGGTGGGCTACACCTTC. This gives the protein CAISQGVGYTF.

The rearrangement joins TRBV7-9 to TRBJ1-2; perhaps TRBD1 as D (6 bases). V was trimmed by 5 bases and J by 4 bases, leaving 14 bases between them. The CDR3 is 14 amino acids. Germline values: CDR1 SEHNR, CDR2 FQNEAQ (reference sequence). The CDR3 bases are TGTGCCAGCAGCCTAGGGGGGCTGGTCTATGGCTACACCTTC. Protein sequence: CASSLGGLVYGYTF.

The chain has TRBV20-1 and TRBJ1-2; a possible D gene is TRBD1 (5 bases). V was shortened by 5 bases and J by 8 bases, with 12 bases between the two germline ends. The CDR3 contains 11 residues. Germline V gene sequence: CDR1 DFQATT, CDR2 SNEGSKA (reference sequence). This CDR3 is CSASRVGGYTF. As DNA, the CDR3 is TGCAGTGCTTCCAGGGTGGGCGGCTACACCTTC.

This clonotype was found a few times. This sequence joins TRBV20-1 and TRBJ1-2; D might be TRBD1 (5 bases). CDR3 size: 14 residues. CDR1 and CDR2 (germline): DFQATT, SNEGSKA (reference sequence). Written as DNA, the CDR3 is TGCAGGGGCCCTCCCCCTAAGGGACTAGCTGGCTACACCTTC. Encoded protein: CRGPPPKGLAGYTF.

The CDR3 loop is CASSLAALQGVISTDTQYF. The CDR3 nucleotides are TGTGCCAGCAGCTTAGCGGCGCTCCAGGGGGTCATTTCCACAGATACGCAGTATTTT. This sequence joins TRBV7-2 and TRBJ2-3, with TRBD1 matching 7 bases. J gave up 2 bases and V 0 bases, and 14 bases lay outside the gene matches. Germline values: CDR1 SGHTA, CDR2 FQGNSA. CDR3 length: 19 residues.

This clonotype was counted only a few times. This chain joins TRBV7-9 and TRBJ2-7; D unresolved. The CDR3 has 16 residues. Germline V lookup: CDR1 SEHNR, CDR2 FQNEAQ (reference sequence). V lost 5 bases and J 3 bases, leaving 20 bases between the germline ends. CDR3 sequence: CASSPAVLLRGYEQYF. In nucleotides, the CDR3 is TGTGCCAGCAGCCCCGCGGTTTTACTCCGAGGCTACGAGCAGTACTTC.